What follows are 27 T cell receptor beta chains derived from one specimen sequenced in a study of molecular identifiers for immune sequencing clone quantification. From the PCR reads, TCRdb called clonotypes with MiXCR, one entry per CDR3 protein. The repertoire holds tens of thousands of distinct CDR3 sequences, with around 20% as singletons. Material for sequencing was naive CD8+ T cells from blood, with Jurkat cell RNA spiked in. Subset: FACS-sorted CD8+CD4-CCR7+CD45RA+ naive T cells. The receptors were gathered from a human donor in good health. Some libraries in this study had Jurkat cell RNA spiked in.

This clonotype was counted ten times or more. The V and J genes are TRBV7-9 and TRBJ2-3; D uncertain. Germline CDR1 and CDR2: SEHNR and FQNEAQ (reference sequence). Trimming pared 3 bases from V and 7 bases from J, leaving 11 bases between. This CDR3 is 13 amino acids long. The CDR3 region is CASSFSASNTQYF. CDR3 coding DNA: TGTGCCAGCAGCTTTTCAGCCTCGAATACGCAGTATTTT.

A word on this clonotype: With a much larger clone just one base away, this may be a read error. This chain links TRBV7-8 with TRBJ2-5; D possibly corresponds to TRBD1 (8 bases). Trimming removed 4 bases at V and 3 bases at J, with 18 bases between. The germline gives CDR1 SGHVS, CDR2 FQNEAQ. The CDR3 has 16 amino acids. DNA of the CDR3: TGTGCCAGCAGCTGGGGGGGACAGGAGGACAAAGAGACCCAGTACTTC. Translation: CASSWGGQEDKETQYF. The entire variable domain, with the rest obtained from reference TRBV7-8 and TRBJ2-5, is as follows: GAGVSQSPRYKVAKRGQDVALRCDPISGHVSLFWYQQALGQGPEFLTYFQNEAQLDKSGLPSDRFFAERPEGSVSTLKIQRTQQEDSAVYLCASSWGGQEDKETQYFGPGTRLLVL.

This clonotype came up many times. The CDR3 DNA sequence: TGTGCCAGCGGCCCAGCAAACATTCAGTACTTC. Translated: CASGPANIQYF. This chain joins TRBV6-2 or TRBV6-3 and TRBJ2-4, with no clear D. This CDR3 is 11 amino acids long. Germline lookup yields CDR1 MNHEY and CDR2 SVGEGT. Deletions cut 8 bases from V and 6 bases from J, with 8 bases between.

This clonotype was observed a handful of times. The chain has TRBV9 and TRBJ2-1, with TRBD2 as a possible D gene (6 bases). There are 15 residues in the CDR3. CDR1 and CDR2 from the germline V gene are SGDLS and YYNGEE. V lost 3 bases and J 4 bases, leaving 14 bases between the germline ends. The CDR3 region is CASSADASEYNEQFF. Here the CDR3 DNA reads TGTGCCAGCAGCGCCGATGCTAGCGAGTACAATGAGCAGTTCTTC.

This clonotype occurred many times. The chain uses TRBV28 and TRBJ1-5; 10 bases are shared with TRBD1. Germline loops: CDR1 MDHEN, CDR2 SYDVKM. V lost 4 bases to trimming and J lost 7 bases; unmatched junction nucleotides: 1. The CDR3 sequence is 13 residues long. This CDR3 is CASSWTGGQPQHF. In nucleotides, the CDR3 is TGTGCCAGCAGTTGGACAGGGGGACAGCCCCAGCATTTT.

Remarks on this clonotype: Since a much larger clone is just one base distant, this may be a read error. The V and J genes are TRBV6-2 or TRBV6-3 and TRBJ2-3, with TRBD2 matching 12 bases. The CDR3 sequence is 17 residues long. Germline values: CDR1 MNHEY, CDR2 SVGEGT. CDR3 bases: TGTGCCAGCAGTTCCGACGGACTAGCGGGGTTCACAGGTACGCAGTATTTT. This sequence encodes CASSSDGLAGFTGTQYF.

This clonotype has ten or more counts. The CDR3 coding sequence is TGTGCCAGCAGTCCGCCGGAGGGCGGGGGTCAGCCCCAGCATTTT. Amino acid sequence: CASSPPEGGGQPQHF. This sequence joins TRBV6-6 and TRBJ1-5; TRBD1 is a possible D gene (5 bases). Trimming cost V 5 bases and J 6 bases, with 17 bases left between them. This CDR3 spans 15 amino acids. The germline V gene has CDR1 MNHNY and CDR2 SVGAGI (reference sequence).

This clonotype ranks as medium-sized (0.01 to 0.1%). The chain links TRBV7-2 to TRBJ2-1; D is ambiguous. V gave up 1 base and J gave up 3 bases, with 4 bases separating them. This CDR3 has 13 amino acids. The germline gives CDR1 SGHTA, CDR2 FQGNSA. The CDR3 bases are TGTGCCAGCAGCTTAGACAGCTACAATGAGCAGTTCTTC. The encoded protein is CASSLDSYNEQFF.

Only a few counts were recorded for this clonotype. This chain links TRBV27 with TRBJ2-6; the D is unclear. Germline V gene lookup returns CDR1 MNHEY and CDR2 SMNVEV (reference sequence). There are 15 residues in the CDR3. V dropped 1 base and J dropped 1 base, with 5 bases sitting between them. CDR3 sequence (DNA): TGTGCCAGCAGTTTATATGCATCTGGGGCCAACGTCCTGACTTTC. Protein sequence: CASSLYASGANVLTF.

This clonotype was observed many times. V usage is TRBV29-1 and J usage is TRBJ2-3, with D perhaps TRBD1 or TRBD2 (5 bases each). Trimming shortened V by 3 bases and J by 0 bases, and 13 bases separated the two germline ends. Germline assignment: CDR1 SQVTM and CDR2 ANQGSEA. This CDR3 spans 15 amino acids. The CDR3 DNA reads TGCAGCGTTGATTTGGGACGTTCCAGCACAGATACGCAGTATTTT. This sequence encodes CSVDLGRSSTDTQYF.

The sample holds a few counts of this clonotype. The rearrangement uses TRBV23-1 and TRBJ2-7; D gene ambiguous. TRBV23-1 is an ORF; its function is uncertain. V lost 5 bases and J 2 bases, leaving 13 bases between the germline ends. The CDR3 is 14 residues long. The CDR3 DNA reads TGCGCCAGCAGTTCAATCACGCGAACCTACGAGCAGTACTTC. It encodes CASSSITRTYEQYF.

This clonotype was seen at least ten times. V usage is TRBV27 and J usage is TRBJ1-5; 8 bases are shared with TRBD1. The CDR3 runs to 15 residues. J gave up 6 bases and V 5 bases, and 9 bases lay outside the gene matches. The germline V gene has CDR1 MNHEY and CDR2 SMNVEV (reference sequence). In nucleotides, the CDR3 is TGTGCCAGCAGTCCCAGGACAGGGCTTATTCAGCCCCAGCATTTT. This encodes CASSPRTGLIQPQHF.

The chain recombines TRBV10-3 with TRBJ1-5; no clear D gene. V was clipped by 0 bases and J by 7 bases, with 10 bases between them. CDR1 and CDR2 (germline): ENHRY, SYGVKD. The CDR3 spans 14 residues. The CDR3 nucleotides read TGTGCCATCAGTGAGTCTCAGGATACACAGCCCCAGCATTTT. This encodes CAISESQDTQPQHF.

This chain joins TRBV15 and TRBJ2-1; 8 nucleotides match TRBD1. The CDR3 totals 17 residues. Germline V gives CDR1 LNHNV, CDR2 YYDKDF (reference sequence). The V and J ends lost 4 bases and 8 bases, in that order; junction bases with no gene match: 16. The CDR3 loop reads CATSITDRLDREDEQFF. CDR3 coding DNA: TGTGCCACCAGCATCACGGATCGACTGGACAGGGAGGATGAGCAGTTCTTC.

This clonotype came up many times. This rearrangement joins TRBV4-3 to TRBJ1-6; D unresolved. CDR1 is LGHNA and CDR2 is YSLEER in the germline V gene. CDR3 length equals 15 residues. Trimming cost V 0 bases and J 9 bases, with 12 bases left between them. This CDR3 is CASSQDLSPTSPLHF. CDR3 DNA: TGCGCCAGCAGCCAAGATTTGAGCCCAACTTCACCCCTCCACTTT.

This clonotype occurred many times. The chain uses TRBV6-5 and TRBJ2-3; 11 nucleotides agree with TRBD1. V lost 4 bases and J lost 3; bases outside the gene matches: 12. The length of the CDR3 is 18 residues. Germline-derived CDR1 and CDR2 are MNHEY and SVGAGI. The CDR3 nucleotides read TGTGCCAGCAGTTCAACAACGACCGGGACAGGGGGGACAGATACGCAGTATTTT. This sequence encodes CASSSTTTGTGGTDTQYF.

This clonotype was found many times. The chain uses TRBV7-9 and TRBJ1-6, with 7 bases fitting TRBD1. J lost 9 bases, V lost 3 bases, and 11 bases had no gene match. CDR3 length: 16 residues. Germline assignment: CDR1 SEHNR and CDR2 FQNEAQ (reference sequence). The CDR3 coding sequence is TGTGCCAGCAGCTTTTCGGAAGGGGGCTTTAGTTCACCCCTCCACTTT. The encoded protein is CASSFSEGGFSSPLHF.

This clonotype has ten or more counts. The V gene is TRBV7-9, the J gene TRBJ2-7, with TRBD1 matching over 8 bases. Trimming took 3 bases from V and 3 from J; bases not matched to a gene: 7. The CDR3 runs to 15 residues. Germline values: CDR1 SEHNR, CDR2 FQNEAQ (reference sequence). The CDR3: CASSFDRGHLYEQYF. CDR3 sequence (DNA): TGTGCCAGCAGCTTCGACAGGGGCCATCTCTACGAGCAGTACTTC.

This clonotype was recorded at least ten times. This rearrangement joins TRBV6-6 to TRBJ2-1, with D hard to call. V was pared by 10 bases and J by 4 bases, with 23 bases between. CDR1 is MNHNY and CDR2 is SVGAGI in the germline V gene (reference sequence). The CDR3 loop spans 16 amino acids. The CDR3 is CAIAGPGGRTYNEQFF. The CDR3 coding sequence is TGTGCCATCGCCGGGCCGGGTGGAAGAACTTACAATGAGCAGTTCTTC.

CDR3 coding DNA: TGTGCCAGCAGCGACATGATGGATACGCAGTATTTT. As protein: CASSDMMDTQYF. The rearrangement uses TRBV7-9 and TRBJ2-3; D gene ambiguous. The V end was cut by 5 bases, the J end by 6 bases, with 9 bases between. Germline CDR1 reads SEHNR; CDR2 reads FQNEAQ (reference sequence). The CDR3 has 12 residues.

A note on this clonotype: Given a much more abundant clone one base away, this may be a read error. The chain links TRBV6-5 to TRBJ2-3; TRBD2 aligns across 10 bases. Germline V gene sequence: CDR1 MNHEY, CDR2 SVGAGI. CDR3 length: 15 amino acids. CDR3 nucleotides: TGTGCCAGCAGTCCCGAAGCGGGAGGGACAGATACGCAGTGTTTT. Translating it yields CASSPEAGGTDTQCF.

About this clonotype: One base away lies a much larger clone, so this may be a sequencing read error. The chain combines TRBV29-1 with TRBJ2-3; D is unresolved. The J call is in doubt because the DNA end fits TRBJ1-5 better. The CDR3 covers 12 residues. Germline V gene data show CDR1 as SQVTM and CDR2 as ANQGSEA. The CDR3 loop is CSVKDDPDTQHF. CDR3 DNA sequence: TGCAGCGTGAAGGATGACCCCGATACGCAGCATTTT.

In this sample, this clonotype turned up many times. The CDR3 DNA follows: TGTGCCAGTACCGACTCATTAGCGGGGGCCCCCACAGATACGCAGTATTTT. Translation: CASTDSLAGAPTDTQYF. The chain carries TRBV19 and TRBJ2-3, with 9 positions matching TRBD2. The V gene's germline CDR1 is LNHDA and CDR2 SQIVND (reference sequence). After removal of 7 bases from V and 2 bases from J, the junction contained 13 bases not matched to a gene. The CDR3 consists of 17 residues.

The chain joins TRBV1 to TRBJ2-7; TRBD1 is taken as the D call from the table, unchecked against the DNA. TRBV1 is labeled a pseudogene. This CDR3 region has 12 residues. The DNA for the CDR3 is TGCACCAACCCCCGGGCCCACTACGAGCAGTACTTC. Its protein is CTNPRAHYEQYF.

This clonotype was observed at least ten times. The rearrangement joins TRBV30 to TRBJ2-3, with TRBD2 matching 9 bases. Germline trimming cut 3 bases from V and 4 bases from J; bases unmatched to any gene: 8. Germline CDR1 is GTSNPN and CDR2 is SVGIG (reference sequence). The CDR3 runs 15 residues. The CDR3 DNA sequence: TGTGCCTGGAGCCACGCGGGGGGGCCGGCAGATACGCAGTATTTT. Residues: CAWSHAGGPADTQYF.

This clonotype was counted at least ten times. The V call is TRBV24-1, the J call TRBJ2-1; the match to TRBD2 covers 9 bases. The CDR3 consists of 16 residues. Unmatched junction bases numbered 9, after V lost 1 base and J lost 9 bases. In germline, CDR1 is KGHDR, CDR2 SFDVKD. The CDR3 region has the DNA TGTGCCACCAGTGATTTTGCGGGAGGGCCTTTCCCTGAGCAGTTCTTC. Its protein product is CATSDFAGGPFPEQFF.

Ten or more counts support this clonotype. J is TRBJ2-3 and V is TRBV7-6; D is uncertain. Germline lookup yields CDR1 SGHVS and CDR2 FNYEAQ. CDR3 length: 14 residues. V was shortened by 1 base and J by 5 bases, with 10 bases between the two germline ends. CDR3 nucleotide sequence: TGTGCCAGCAGCTTAGGATTTCCTAGAGATACGCAGTATTTT. Translated, it gives CASSLGFPRDTQYF.